Following are 19 T cell receptor beta chains from one sample sequenced in a study of preoperative IRX-2 immunotherapy in early breast cancer. Clones were sequenced by immunoSEQ multiplex PCR, and TCRdb holds only the in-frame ones, with some missing. The sample consists of 39,000 or so clones, 70% to 80% of them appearing once. Sample treatment: preoperative locoregional IRX-2 cytokine immunotherapy. Material: tumor tissue, obtained after IRX-2 immunotherapy. These receptors were collected from a human donor with breast cancer.

The rearrangement links TRBV28 to TRBJ2-7; D tentatively fits TRBD1 or TRBD2 (5 bases each). This CDR3 is built from 12 residues. With 7 bases removed from V and 4 bases from J, the gap between germline ends came to 11 bases. Germline CDR1 and CDR2: MDHEN and SYDVKM. CDR3 protein: CASTSGRYEQYF. CDR3 DNA: TGTGCCAGCACCTCGGGACGATACGAGCAGTACTTC. The whole variable domain, remainder taken from reference TRBV28 and TRBJ2-7, is DVKVTQSSRYLVKRTGEKVFLECVQDMDHENMFWYRQDPGLGLRLIYFSYDVKMKEKGDIPEGYSVSREKKERFSLILESASTNQTSMYLCASTSGRYEQYFGPGTRLTVT.

V gene TRBV6-8 combines with J gene TRBJ2-7; possibly TRBD1 for D (7 bases). V shed 6 bases and J shed 11 bases, with 26 bases lying between them. The CDR3 totals 15 residues. Germline V lookup: CDR1 MNHGY, CDR2 SAAAGT. CDR3 DNA sequence: TGTGCCAGCAGGCGAACCGGGACAGTCTACAGGGAGGAGTACTTC. This translates into CASRRTGTVYREEYF.

The rearrangement links TRBV5-1 to TRBJ1-2; D perhaps matches TRBD1 (5 bases). The CDR3 has 16 amino acids. Looked up from germline, CDR1 is SGHRS and CDR2 is YFSETQ. The V and J ends lost 4 bases and 3 bases respectively, with 19 bases between them. CDR3 in amino acids: CASSPVGQGGHYGYTF. CDR3 DNA: TGCGCCAGCAGCCCCGTGGGGCAGGGAGGACACTATGGCTACACCTTC. The full variable domain, its missing parts supplied by reference TRBV5-1 and TRBJ1-2, is KAGVTQTPRYLIKTRGQQVTLSCSPISGHRSVSWYQQTPGQGLQFLFEYFSETQRNKGNFPGRFSGRQFSNSRSEMNVSTLELGDSALYLCASSPVGQGGHYGYTFGSGTRLTVV.

V usage is TRBV6-8 and J usage is TRBJ1-4; D is unresolved. Per the germline V gene, CDR1 is MNHGY and CDR2 is SAAAGT. V was clipped by 6 bases and J by 0 bases, with 8 bases between them. This CDR3 has 14 residues. The CDR3: CASRWKSTNEKLFF. The CDR3, as DNA: TGTGCCAGCAGGTGGAAATCAACTAATGAAAAACTGTTTTTT.

V gene TRBV7-1 combines with J gene TRBJ1-5; 7 bases are shared with TRBD1. TRBV7-1 is designated an ORF whose function remains uncertain. V lost 4 bases and J lost 2; bases outside the gene matches: 5. The CDR3 consists of 15 residues. The CDR3 spells CASSFSRGGNQPQHF. CDR3 sequence (DNA): TGTGCCAGCAGCTTTTCCAGGGGGGGCAATCAGCCCCAGCATTTT.

This sequence joins TRBV14 and TRBJ1-1; unclear D gene. The germline gives CDR1 SGHDN, CDR2 FVKESK. V was clipped by 4 bases and J by 2 bases, with 14 bases between them. The CDR3 is 15 residues long. The CDR3 DNA reads TGTGCCAGCAGCCTAGGCGGGCAGGTAAACACTGAAGCTTTCTTT. Translation: CASSLGGQVNTEAFF. The full variable domain, with the rest looked up from reference TRBV14 and TRBJ1-1, is EAGVTQFPSHSVIEKGQTVTLRCDPISGHDNLYWYRRVMGKEIKFLLHFVKESKQDESGMPNNRFLAERTGGTYSTLKVQPAELEDSGVYFCASSLGGQVNTEAFFGQGTRLTVV.

Here the CDR3 reads CASSALIGSTDTQYF. Written as DNA, the CDR3 is TGTGCCAGCAGTGCTCTGATCGGGAGCACAGATACGCAGTATTTT. The rearrangement uses TRBV6-8 and TRBJ2-3; D uncertain. Trimming took off 5 bases at V and 0 bases at J, with 12 bases between the two ends. The CDR3 contains 15 residues. Germline V gives CDR1 MNHGY, CDR2 SAAAGT.

The gene calls are TRBV2 and TRBJ2-1; 9 nucleotides align to TRBD2. This CDR3 comprises 15 residues. J was trimmed by 4 bases and V by 2 bases; bases with no gene match: 3. Germline V gene sequence: CDR1 SNHLY, CDR2 FYNNEI. CDR3: CASSETLAGYNEQFF. CDR3 nucleotide sequence: TGTGCCAGCAGTGAAACCCTAGCGGGATACAATGAGCAGTTCTTC.

V is TRBV12-5 and J is TRBJ2-7; 9 bases are a match to TRBD1. The germline CDR1 and CDR2 sequences are LGHNT and FRNRAP. V lost 1 base, J lost 3 bases, and 4 bases stayed unmatched. The CDR3 is 15 amino acids. The CDR3 nucleotides read TGTGCTAGTGGTTTGGCGGGACAGGGTGGCTACGAGCAGTACTTC. This sequence encodes CASGLAGQGGYEQYF.

V usage is TRBV6-8 and J usage is TRBJ2-5; tentatively, D is TRBD1 (6 bases). This CDR3 is 13 amino acids long. Between the trimmed V and J ends, which lost 10 bases and 5 bases, there was a span of 17 bases. CDR1 MNHGY and CDR2 SAAAGT come from the germline V gene. The DNA for the CDR3 is TGTGCCATCAGAGACGCAGGGGAGGAGACCCAGTACTTC. Protein product: CAIRDAGEETQYF.

The V call is TRBV6-7, the J call TRBJ1-2, with TRBD1 as a possible D gene (5 bases). TRBV6-7 is marked as an open reading frame, function uncertain. V shed 5 bases and J shed 0 bases, with 13 bases lying between them. The CDR3 consists of 15 residues. CDR3 protein: CASSERGTANYGYTF. In DNA form, the CDR3 reads TGTGCCAGCAGTGAACGGGGCACCGCTAACTATGGCTACACCTTC.

J is TRBJ2-7 and V is TRBV5-1, with D maybe TRBD1 (6 bases). The germline V and J ends were trimmed by 5 bases and 1 base, with 19 bases remaining between them. Germline lookup yields CDR1 SGHRS and CDR2 YFSETQ. The CDR3 runs 16 residues. Written as DNA, the CDR3 is TGCGCCAGCAGTCCCATTCTGACAGGAGAATCCTACGAGCAGTACTTC. This translates into CASSPILTGESYEQYF.

This chain joins TRBV23-1 and TRBJ2-1; 9 nucleotides match TRBD2. TRBV23-1 is classed as an ORF, of uncertain function. This CDR3 region has 17 residues. Germline trimming cut 0 bases from V and 8 bases from J; bases unmatched to any gene: 11. The CDR3 DNA reads as TGCGCCAGCAGTCAATCGATATTAGCGGGAGTGGGCGATGAGCAGTTCTTC. Its protein is CASSQSILAGVGDEQFF.

The genes are TRBV18 and TRBJ2-2; no reliable D call. With 1 base removed from V and 4 bases from J, the gap between germline ends came to 10 bases. CDR1 and CDR2 (germline): KGHSH, LQKENI. This CDR3 has 15 amino acids. The CDR3, as DNA: TGTGCCAGCTCACCACAAAGGGCTGGCACCGGGGAGCTGTTTTTT. It encodes CASSPQRAGTGELFF.

This clone was counted once. This sequence joins TRBV11-3 and TRBJ1-1, with TRBD1 matching over 8 bases. CDR3 length: 14 amino acids. V lost 1 base to trimming and J lost 7 bases; unmatched junction nucleotides: 5. CDR1 and CDR2 (germline): SGHNT, YENEEA. CDR3: CASSLGQGTSEAFF. CDR3 DNA sequence: TGTGCCAGCAGCTTAGGACAGGGGACCAGTGAAGCTTTCTTT.

The rearrangement uses TRBV18 and TRBJ1-2; no firm D call. Trimming removed 3 bases from V and 2 bases from J, with 13 bases in between. Looked up from germline, CDR1 is KGHSH and CDR2 is LQKENI. This CDR3 comprises 15 residues. The CDR3: CASSPNMDGNYGYTF. The CDR3 nucleotides read TGTGCCAGCTCACCTAACATGGACGGAAACTATGGCTACACCTTC.

This clone is a singleton in its sample. The V gene is TRBV30, the J gene TRBJ2-5; D uncertain. Germline V gene sequence: CDR1 GTSNPN, CDR2 SVGIG (reference sequence). V lost 0 bases and J 5 bases, leaving 4 bases between the germline ends. This CDR3 has 11 residues. Here the CDR3 reads CAWSVKETQYF. CDR3 nucleotides: TGTGCCTGGAGTGTAAAGGAGACCCAGTACTTC.

This chain uses TRBV10-2 with TRBJ2-3; TRBD2 agrees at 8 bases. The germline V gene encodes CDR1 WSHSY and CDR2 SAAADI. The CDR3 extends over 13 amino acids. Trimming took 5 bases from V and 5 from J; bases not matched to a gene: 3. The CDR3 spells CASSTLAGDTQYF. The CDR3, as DNA: TGCGCCAGCAGTACCCTAGCGGGAGATACGCAGTATTTT.

This clone came up a few times. The gene calls are TRBV11-3 and TRBJ2-7; TRBD1 matches 7 bases. J gave up 1 base and V 5 bases, and 5 bases lay outside the gene matches. In germline, CDR1 is SGHNT, CDR2 YENEEA. This CDR3 is 14 amino acids long. CDR3 region: CASSGTDSSYEQYF. The DNA of the CDR3 is TGTGCCAGCAGCGGGACAGATTCTTCCTACGAGCAGTACTTC.